This passage covers 10 T cell receptor beta chains from one sample sequenced in a study of blood T cell repertoires in COVID-19. Profiled with immunoSEQ multiplex PCR; TCRdb holds only in-frame clones, not every one. This table holds about 130,000 clones, around 81% found once. The material sequenced was peripheral blood. These receptors all stem from a man aged 60-69 years with acute or convalescent COVID-19.

The genes are TRBV6-5 and TRBJ1-2, with D unclear. CDR1 MNHEY and CDR2 SVGAGI come from the germline V gene. The CDR3 extends over 15 amino acids. V lost 2 bases and J lost 4, with 14 bases in between. CDR3 sequence: CASSYAGRGFYGYTF. Here the CDR3 DNA reads TGTGCCAGCAGTTACGCGGGGAGAGGTTTCTATGGCTACACCTTC.

The V gene is TRBV19, the J gene TRBJ1-5; D remains unclear. V was pared by 5 bases and J by 2 bases, with 7 bases between. The CDR3 sequence is 13 residues long. Germline CDR1 is LNHDA and CDR2 is SQIVND (reference sequence). The CDR3 protein is CASSWARNQPQHF. The CDR3 coding sequence is TGTGCCAGTAGTTGGGCCCGCAATCAGCCCCAGCATTTT.

This clone was counted between two and nine times. This rearrangement joins TRBV3-1 (or the pseudogene TRBV3-2) to TRBJ1-6, with a weak D call TRBD1 (6 bases). Between the trimmed V and J ends, which lost 0 bases and 9 bases, there was a span of 15 bases. This CDR3 has 16 amino acids. In germline, CDR1 is LGHDT, CDR2 YNNKEL (reference sequence). The CDR3 coding sequence is TGTGCCAGCAGCCAAGAAGGGACACGAGGGACTTCACCCCTCCACTTT. Protein sequence: CASSQEGTRGTSPLHF.

This clone has a single count. CDR3 sequence: CASSQEATGSADTQYF. In DNA form, the CDR3 reads TGTGCCAGCAGCCAAGAAGCGACAGGGAGTGCAGATACGCAGTATTTT. The V gene is TRBV4-2, the J gene TRBJ2-3, with 7 bases that match TRBD1. Germline values: CDR1 LGHNA, CDR2 YNFKEQ. The CDR3 consists of 16 residues. J was trimmed by 4 bases and V by 0 bases; bases with no gene match: 7.

A few counts support this clone. J is TRBJ1-2 and V is TRBV19; TRBD1 is a possible D gene (5 bases). Deletions cut 3 bases from V and 0 bases from J, with 14 bases between. Germline-derived CDR1 and CDR2 are LNHDA and SQIVND (reference sequence). This CDR3 contains 16 residues. The CDR3 DNA sequence: TGTGCCAGTAGTATGGGCAGGGCCCCAGCTAACTATGGCTACACCTTC. This gives the protein CASSMGRAPANYGYTF.

The genes are TRBV19 and TRBJ2-2, with 14 nucleotides matching TRBD2. V shed 6 bases, J shed 10 bases, and the junction held 4 bases outside the gene matches. Germline V gives CDR1 LNHDA, CDR2 SQIVND (reference sequence). The CDR3 has 14 amino acids. Here the CDR3 DNA reads TGTGCCAGTAGCAAGGGACTAGCGGGAGTGGAGCTGTTTTTT. Amino acids: CASSKGLAGVELFF. The variable domain in full, with the rest retrieved from reference TRBV19 and TRBJ2-2, is DGGITQSPKYLFRKEGQNVTLSCEQNLNHDAMYWYRQDPGQGLRLIYYSQIVNDFQKGDIAEGYSVSREKKESFPLTVTSAQKNPTAFYLCASSKGLAGVELFFGEGSRLTVL.

The rearrangement joins TRBV6-2 or TRBV6-3 to TRBJ1-5, with no clear D. The germline gives CDR1 MNHEY, CDR2 SVGEGT. This CDR3 is 14 amino acids long. Trimming left V 4 bases short and J 0 bases short, with 7 bases between. CDR3 protein: CASSLSVSNQPQHF. The CDR3 DNA sequence: TGTGCCAGCAGTTTGAGTGTTAGCAATCAGCCCCAGCATTTT.

J is TRBJ2-2 and V is TRBV4-1; possibly TRBD2 for D (6 bases). The CDR3 runs to 19 residues. CDR1 is MGHRA, CDR2 YSYEKL, per germline. The V gene lost 6 bases and the J gene lost 2 bases, with 25 bases spanning the gap. CDR3 coding DNA: TGCGCCAGCAGTCGAAGTGGTTCGTATTGGGGGGATAACACCGGGGAGCTGTTTTTT. Translating it yields CASSRSGSYWGDNTGELFF.

The J gene is TRBJ1-1, the V gene TRBV19; no firm D call. This CDR3 is built from 18 residues. The V gene's germline CDR1 is LNHDA and CDR2 SQIVND (reference sequence). V was trimmed by 4 bases and J by 10 bases, leaving 31 bases between them. The CDR3 bases are TGTGCCAGTAGTACAACTCGCCTGGCCGTAGCGGCGGGTTGGGGAGCTTTCTTT. Translating it yields CASSTTRLAVAAGWGAFF.

The rearrangement links TRBV7-9 to TRBJ1-1; D uncertain. Germline assignment: CDR1 SEHNR and CDR2 FQNEAQ (reference sequence). This CDR3 has 13 residues. V was pared by 2 bases and J by 1 base, with 5 bases between. The CDR3 DNA follows: TGTGCCAGCAGCTTATCAAAGAACACTGAAGCTTTCTTT. As protein: CASSLSKNTEAFF.